This T cell receptor (beta chain) was sequenced in a study of shared clonotypes between healthy human individuals. With regard to this clone: Its antigen is undetermined.

General observations from the study: Naive CD4 clonotypes overlapped across a handful of donors at roughly 5.1%.

Trimming shortened V by 1 base and J by 8 bases, and 12 bases separated the two germline ends. The length of the CDR3 is 13 residues. From germline, CDR1 is SNHLY and CDR2 FYNNEI. CD4+ cell separation produced CD45RA+ naive and CD45RA-negative memory subsets. Original data processing: ImmunoSEQ junction-only sequences lacked quality scores, so their filtering differed. Sequenced by immunoSEQ multiplex PCR; TCRdb stores in-frame clones only, minus some. V and J calls and clone size come straight from that table; D and trimming were deduced from the DNA. The table records about 2.4 million clones, about 92% of them present only once.

The chain links TRBV2 to TRBJ2-7; perhaps TRBD2 as D (5 bases). The source of this sequence is a man aged 18-30 years in good health. The specimen sequenced was naive CD4+ T cells sorted from blood. Subset defined: CD45RA+ positively selected. The CDR3 sequence is CASSEGRRGKQYF. CDR3 coding DNA: TGTGCCAGCAGTGAAGGGAGACGAGGGAAGCAGTACTTC.